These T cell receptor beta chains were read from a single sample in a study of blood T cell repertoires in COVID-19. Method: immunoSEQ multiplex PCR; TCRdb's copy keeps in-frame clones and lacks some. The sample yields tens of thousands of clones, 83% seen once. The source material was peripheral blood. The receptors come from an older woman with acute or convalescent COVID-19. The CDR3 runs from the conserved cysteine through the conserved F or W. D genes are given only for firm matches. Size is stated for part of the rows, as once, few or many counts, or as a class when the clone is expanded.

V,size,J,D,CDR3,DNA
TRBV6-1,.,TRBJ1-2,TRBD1,CASSDAGGRYTF,TGTGCCAGCAGTGATGCAGGGGGGCGCTACACCTTC
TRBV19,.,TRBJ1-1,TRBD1,CASSTIQGGAFF,TGTGCCAGTAGTACAATACAGGGGGGAGCTTTCTTT
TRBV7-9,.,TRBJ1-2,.,CASSSGTLLHGYTF,TGTGCCAGCAGCTCCGGGACACTTCTACATGGCTACACCTTC
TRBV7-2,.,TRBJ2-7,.,CASSSSTVTKGSYEQYF,TGTGCCAGCAGCTCCTCGACAGTAACTAAAGGTTCCTACGAGCAGTACTTC
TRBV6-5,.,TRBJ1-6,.,CASRLIIAYNSPLHF,TGTGCCAGCAGGTTAATCATAGCCTATAATTCACCCCTCCACTTT
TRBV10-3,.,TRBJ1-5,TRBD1,CAISGPGQGNQPQHF,TGTGCCATCAGTGGGCCGGGACAGGGGAATCAGCCCCAGCATTTT
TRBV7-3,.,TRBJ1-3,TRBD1,CASSLYRRTGVLTSGNTIYF,TGTGCCAGCAGCTTATACAGGAGGACAGGGGTCTTGACCTCTGGAAACACCATATATTTT
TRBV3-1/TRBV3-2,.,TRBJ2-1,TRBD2,CASSPDFITSGGAEEQFF,TGTGCCAGCAGCCCCGATTTTATTACTAGCGGGGGGGCCGAAGAGCAGTTCTTC
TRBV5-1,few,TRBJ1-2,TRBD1,CASSEHRDRGLSNYGYTF,TGCGCCAGCAGCGAACACCGGGACAGGGGGCTTTCTAACTATGGCTACACCTTC
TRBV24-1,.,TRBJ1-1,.,CATSAGREDKAFF,TGTGCCACCAGTGCCGGCCGGGAGGATAAAGCTTTCTTT
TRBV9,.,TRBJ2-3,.,CASSVWAGSTDTQYF,TGTGCCAGCAGCGTTTGGGCGGGGTCCACAGATACGCAGTATTTT
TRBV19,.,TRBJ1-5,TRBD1,CASSTGQVYQPQHF,TGTGCCAGTAGCACAGGACAGGTGTATCAGCCCCAGCATTTT
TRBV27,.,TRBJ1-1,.,CASSFPGGEAFF,TGTGCCAGCAGTTTCCCCGGGGGTGAAGCTTTCTTT
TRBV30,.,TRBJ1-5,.,CAWAVQGLNQPQHF,TGTGCCTGGGCCGTACAGGGATTGAATCAGCCCCAGCATTTT
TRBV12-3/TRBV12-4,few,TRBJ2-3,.,CASSFLGEDTQYF,TGTGCCAGCAGTTTCCTAGGGGAAGATACGCAGTATTTT
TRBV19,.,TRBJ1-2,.,CASSSPQTGGIYTF,TGTGCCAGTAGTAGCCCTCAGACAGGCGGCATCTACACCTTC
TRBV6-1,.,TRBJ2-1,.,CASSEWGGRSGEQFF,TGTGCCAGCAGTGAGTGGGGGGGCCGGTCTGGTGAGCAGTTCTTC
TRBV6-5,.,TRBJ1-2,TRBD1,CASRQTTGVNYGYTF,TGTGCCAGCCGGCAGACGACAGGGGTAAACTATGGCTACACCTTC
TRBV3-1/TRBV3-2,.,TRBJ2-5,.,CASSQGSGRFQETQYF,TGTGCCAGCAGCCAAGGTAGCGGTCGGTTCCAAGAGACCCAGTACTTC
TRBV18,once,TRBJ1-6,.,CASSQTVHGYSPLHF,TGTGCCAGCTCACAGACAGTGCACGGGTATTCACCCCTCCACTTT
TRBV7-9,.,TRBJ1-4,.,CASSPTAGLNEKLFF,TGTGCCAGCAGCCCCACGGCAGGACTTAATGAAAAACTGTTTTTT
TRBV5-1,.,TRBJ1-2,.,CASSPEVGGYGYTF,TGCGCCAGCAGCCCCGAGGTGGGGGGCTATGGCTACACCTTC
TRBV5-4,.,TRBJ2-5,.,CASSTQGRGQETQYF,TGTGCCAGCAGCACCCAAGGGAGGGGGCAAGAGACCCAGTACTTC
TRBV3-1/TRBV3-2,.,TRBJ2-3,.,CASSQGAGASDTQYF,TGTGCCAGCAGCCAAGGAGCAGGGGCCTCAGATACGCAGTATTTT
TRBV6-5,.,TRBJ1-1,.,CATREGAEAFF,TGTGCCACCCGGGAGGGGGCTGAAGCTTTCTTT
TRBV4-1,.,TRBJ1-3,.,CASSPRTDKIPTIYF,TGCGCCAGCAGCCCCCGGACGGACAAAATACCCACCATATATTTT
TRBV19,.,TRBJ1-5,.,CASRVSAGNQPQHF,TGTGCCAGTAGGGTGTCGGCGGGCAATCAGCCCCAGCATTTT
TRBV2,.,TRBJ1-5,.,CASTEGRYQPQHF,TGTGCCAGCACCGAGGGCAGATATCAGCCCCAGCATTTT
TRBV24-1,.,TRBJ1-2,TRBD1,CATSDPGQGADYGYTF,TGTGCCACCAGTGACCCCGGACAGGGAGCAGACTATGGCTACACCTTC
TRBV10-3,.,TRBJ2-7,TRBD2,CASGSGAQGEQYF,TGTGCCTCCGGTAGCGGGGCCCAAGGGGAGCAGTACTTC
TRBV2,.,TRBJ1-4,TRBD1,CASSEGTGEKLFF,TGTGCCAGCAGTGAAGGGACAGGGGAAAAACTGTTTTTT
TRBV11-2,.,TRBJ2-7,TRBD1,CASSRTGIGPSYEQYF,TGTGCCAGCAGTCGGACAGGGATCGGGCCCTCCTACGAGCAGTACTTC
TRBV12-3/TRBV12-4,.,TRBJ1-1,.,CASRNTRNTEAFF,TGTGCCAGCAGGAATACACGGAACACTGAAGCTTTCTTT
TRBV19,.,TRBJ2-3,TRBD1,CASSPRQGGPDTQYF,TGTGCCAGTAGTCCTCGACAGGGCGGCCCAGATACGCAGTATTTT
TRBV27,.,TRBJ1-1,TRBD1,CASRSQGQGVTEAFF,TGTGCCAGCAGATCACAGGGACAGGGAGTAACTGAAGCTTTCTTT
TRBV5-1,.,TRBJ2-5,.,CASSLNQGFGQETQYF,TGCGCCAGCAGCTTGAATCAGGGGTTTGGCCAAGAGACCCAGTACTTC